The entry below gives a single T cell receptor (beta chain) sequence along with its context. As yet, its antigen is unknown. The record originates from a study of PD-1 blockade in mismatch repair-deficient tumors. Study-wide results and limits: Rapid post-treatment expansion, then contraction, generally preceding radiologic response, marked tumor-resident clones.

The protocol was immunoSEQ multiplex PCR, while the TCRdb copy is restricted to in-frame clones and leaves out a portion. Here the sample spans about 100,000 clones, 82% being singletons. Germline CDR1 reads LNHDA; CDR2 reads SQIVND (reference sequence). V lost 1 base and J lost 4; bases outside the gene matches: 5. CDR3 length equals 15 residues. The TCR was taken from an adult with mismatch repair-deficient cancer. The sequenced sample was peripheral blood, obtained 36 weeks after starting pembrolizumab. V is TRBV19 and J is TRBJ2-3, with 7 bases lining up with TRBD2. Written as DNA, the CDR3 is TGTGCCAGTAGTATAGTTGGGACTAAGGCAGATACGCAGTATTTT. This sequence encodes CASSIVGTKADTQYF.